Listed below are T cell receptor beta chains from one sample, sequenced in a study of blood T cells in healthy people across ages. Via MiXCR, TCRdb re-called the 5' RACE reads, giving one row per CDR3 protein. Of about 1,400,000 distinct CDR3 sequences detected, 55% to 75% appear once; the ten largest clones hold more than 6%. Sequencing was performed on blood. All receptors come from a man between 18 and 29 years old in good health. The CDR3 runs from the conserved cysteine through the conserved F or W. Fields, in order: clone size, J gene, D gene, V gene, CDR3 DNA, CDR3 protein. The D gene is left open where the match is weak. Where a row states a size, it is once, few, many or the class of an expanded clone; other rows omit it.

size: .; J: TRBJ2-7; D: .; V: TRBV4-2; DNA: TGTGCCAGCAGCCCGCACTGGGACAATCCCTACGAGCAGTACTTC; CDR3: CASSPHWDNPYEQYF
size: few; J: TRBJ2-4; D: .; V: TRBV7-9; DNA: TGTGCCAGCAGCTTAGTTGGGAAGGAAAACATTCAGTACTTC; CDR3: CASSLVGKENIQYF
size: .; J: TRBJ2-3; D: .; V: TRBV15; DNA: TGTGCCACCAGCAGTGGGGGGAGCGGAAGACCCACAGATACGCAGTATTTT; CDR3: CATSSGGSGRPTDTQYF
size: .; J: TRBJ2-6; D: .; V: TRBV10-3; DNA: TGTGCCATCAGTGGTGGCGACTCTGGGGCCAACGTCCTGACTTTC; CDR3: CAISGGDSGANVLTF
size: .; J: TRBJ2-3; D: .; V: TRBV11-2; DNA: TGTGCCAGCAGCTTAGACCTGGATACAGCTACGCAGTATTTT; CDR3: CASSLDLDTATQYF
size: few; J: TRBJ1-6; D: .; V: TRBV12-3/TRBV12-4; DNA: TGTGCCAGCAGTGGGGCGGCCTATAATTCACCCCTCCACTTT; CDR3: CASSGAAYNSPLHF
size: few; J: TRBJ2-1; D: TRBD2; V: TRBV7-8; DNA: TGTGCCAGCAGTTACCGCGAGGCTAGCGGCAATGAGCAGTTCTTC; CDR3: CASSYREASGNEQFF
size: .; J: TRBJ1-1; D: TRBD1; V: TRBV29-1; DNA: TGCAGCTTTTCACAGGGGGCGGGCACTGAAGCTTTCTTT; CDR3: CSFSQGAGTEAFF
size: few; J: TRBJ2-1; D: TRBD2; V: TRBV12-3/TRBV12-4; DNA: TGTGCCAGCAGACCTCTAGCGGGAGCCTACAATGAGCAGTTCTTC; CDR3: CASRPLAGAYNEQFF
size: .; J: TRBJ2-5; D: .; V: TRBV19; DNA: TGTGCCAGTAGTATCGGGCCGACCCAAGAGACCCAGTACTTC; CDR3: CASSIGPTQETQYF
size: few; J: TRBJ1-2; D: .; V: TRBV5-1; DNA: TGCGCCAGCCGACAGGAGAATGGCTACACCTTC; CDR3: CASRQENGYTF
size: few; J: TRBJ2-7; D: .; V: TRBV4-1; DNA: TGCGCCAGCAGCCAAGTACAGGTTAACGAGCAGTACTTC; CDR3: CASSQVQVNEQYF
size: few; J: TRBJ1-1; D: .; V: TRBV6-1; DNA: TGTGCCAGCACGGTGGAGGTTAGCGCCACTGAAGCTTTCTTT; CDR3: CASTVEVSATEAFF
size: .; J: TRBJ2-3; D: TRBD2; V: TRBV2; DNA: TGTGCCAGCAGTGAGGTAGCGGGAGGCCGCACAGATACGCAGTATTTT; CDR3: CASSEVAGGRTDTQYF
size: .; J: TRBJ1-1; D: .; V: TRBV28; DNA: TGTGCCAGCAGCTCGATCGCAGGGGCCACTGAAGCTTTCTTT; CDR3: CASSSIAGATEAFF
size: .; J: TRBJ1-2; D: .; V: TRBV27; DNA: TGTGCCAGCAGTCCCATGGACAGTAGCTATGGCTACACCTTC; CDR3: CASSPMDSSYGYTF
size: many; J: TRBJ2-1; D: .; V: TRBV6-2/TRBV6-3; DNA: TGTGCCAGCAGTTTGGGACTGAACAATGAGCAGTTCTTC; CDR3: CASSLGLNNEQFF
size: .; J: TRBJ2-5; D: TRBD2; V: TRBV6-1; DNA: TGTGCCAGCATGAGGGGACTAGCGGGGGAGACCCAGTACTTC; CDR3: CASMRGLAGETQYF
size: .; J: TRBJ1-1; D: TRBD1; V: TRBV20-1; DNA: TGCAGTGCTAGAGGGTGGACAGGGTTGGACACTGAAGCTTTCTTT; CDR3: CSARGWTGLDTEAFF
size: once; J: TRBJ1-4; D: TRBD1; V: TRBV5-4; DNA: TGTGCCAGCAGCTTGGTGGGACAGGGGACAACTAATGAAAAACTGTTTTTT; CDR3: CASSLVGQGTTNEKLFF
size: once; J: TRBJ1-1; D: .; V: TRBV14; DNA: TGTGCCAGCAGCCAACCCAGACAAGGACAGAGCGAAGCTTTCTTT; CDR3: CASSQPRQGQSEAFF
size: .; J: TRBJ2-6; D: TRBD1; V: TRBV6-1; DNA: TGTGCCAGCAATGAAATGACAGGGAGCTCTGGGGCCAACGTCCTGACTTTC; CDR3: CASNEMTGSSGANVLTF
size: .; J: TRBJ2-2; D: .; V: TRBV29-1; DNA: TGCAGCGTTGAAGATGGGGACTCGGGGGCCGGGGAGCTGTTTTTT; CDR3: CSVEDGDSGAGELFF
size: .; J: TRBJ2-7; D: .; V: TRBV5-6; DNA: TGTGCCGGCAGCTTGACCGCGCGTACCTCCTACGAGCAGTACTTC; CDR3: CAGSLTARTSYEQYF
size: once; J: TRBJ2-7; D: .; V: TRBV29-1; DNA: TGCAGCGTTGTAGTAGGGGGCGAGCAGTACTTC; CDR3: CSVVVGGEQYF
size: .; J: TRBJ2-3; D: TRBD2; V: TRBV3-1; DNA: TGTGCCAGCAGCCAAGATTGGGCGGGGGGGAAAGGCACAGATACGCAGTATTTT; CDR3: CASSQDWAGGKGTDTQYF